Described below is a single T cell receptor (beta chain) sequence and its context. Its antigen is currently unknown. Germline-derived CDR1 and CDR2 are SGHVS and FQNEAQ. CDR3 length equals 14 residues. The V gene lost 2 bases and the J gene lost 2 bases, with 9 bases spanning the gap. The data were taken from a study of shared clonotypes between healthy human individuals. Replicate PCRs from sorted subsets contained 200 ng DNA, which is some 32,000 T cell genomes. Method: immunoSEQ multiplex PCR; TCRdb's copy keeps in-frame clones and lacks some. This table holds a few million clones, nearly 97% found once. Study-level points and caveats: A few donors held about 5% of naive CD4 clonotypes in common.

Sequences were obtained from naive CD4+ T cells sorted from blood. The subset: CD45RA+ positively selected. The chain employs TRBV7-8 and TRBJ2-5; D not certain. The receptor was isolated from a man aged 18 to 35 in good health. CDR3 in amino acids: CASSLSPSQETQYF. In nucleotides, the CDR3 is TGTGCCAGCAGCTTATCCCCGTCACAAGAGACCCAGTACTTC.